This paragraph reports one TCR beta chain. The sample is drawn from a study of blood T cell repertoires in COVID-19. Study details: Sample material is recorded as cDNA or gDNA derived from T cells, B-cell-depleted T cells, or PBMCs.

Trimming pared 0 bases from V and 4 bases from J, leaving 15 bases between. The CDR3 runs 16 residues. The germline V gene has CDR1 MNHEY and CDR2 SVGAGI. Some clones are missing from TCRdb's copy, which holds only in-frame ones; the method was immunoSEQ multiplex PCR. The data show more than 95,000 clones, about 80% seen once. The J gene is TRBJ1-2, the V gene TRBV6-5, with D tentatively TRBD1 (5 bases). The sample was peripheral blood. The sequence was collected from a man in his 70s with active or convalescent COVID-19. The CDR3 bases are TGTGCCAGCAGTTACTCGATTTCTGGGGCCGGCTATGGCTACACCTTC. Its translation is CASSYSISGAGYGYTF.